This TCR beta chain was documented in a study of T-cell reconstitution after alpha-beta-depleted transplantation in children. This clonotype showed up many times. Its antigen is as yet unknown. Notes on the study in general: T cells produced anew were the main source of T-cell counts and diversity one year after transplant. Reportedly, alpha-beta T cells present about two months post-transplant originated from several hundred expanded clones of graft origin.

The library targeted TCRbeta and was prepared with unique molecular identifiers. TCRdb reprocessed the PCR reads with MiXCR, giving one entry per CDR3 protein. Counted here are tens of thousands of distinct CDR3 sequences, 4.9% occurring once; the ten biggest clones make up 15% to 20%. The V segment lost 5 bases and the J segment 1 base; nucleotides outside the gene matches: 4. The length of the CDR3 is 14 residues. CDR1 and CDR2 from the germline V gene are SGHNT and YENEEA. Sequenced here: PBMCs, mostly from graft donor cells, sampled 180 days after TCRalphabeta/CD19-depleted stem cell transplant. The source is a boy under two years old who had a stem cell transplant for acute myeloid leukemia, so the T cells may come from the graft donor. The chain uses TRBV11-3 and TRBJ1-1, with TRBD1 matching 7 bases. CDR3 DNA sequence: TGTGCCAGCAGCCCCCGGACAGGGAACACTGAAGCTTTCTTT. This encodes CASSPRTGNTEAFF. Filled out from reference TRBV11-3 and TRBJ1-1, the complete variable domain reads EAGVVQSPRYKIIEKKQPVAFWCNPISGHNTLYWYLQNLGQGPELLIRYENEEAVDDSQLPKDRFSAERLKGVDSTLKIQPAELGDSAVYLCASSPRTGNTEAFFGQGTRLTVV.